The 31 T cell receptor beta chains given below trace back to one sample, sequenced in a study of blood T cell repertoires in COVID-19. Data came from immunoSEQ multiplex PCR; TCRdb stores just in-frame clones and leaves some out. The table includes roughly 400,000 clones, around nine tenths detected once. Sequences were obtained from PBMCs or T cells enriched from blood (not recorded which). The receptors were gathered from a young woman who had been exposed to COVID-19.

This chain's CDR3 is CASSPGTAGSSYEQYF. The CDR3 DNA reads TGCGCCAGCAGCCCCGGGACAGCTGGTAGCTCCTACGAGCAGTACTTC. The chain joins TRBV4-1 to TRBJ2-7, with TRBD1 matching 7 bases. Looked up from germline, CDR1 is MGHRA and CDR2 is YSYEKL. This CDR3 is built from 16 residues. The junction had 9 bases not matched to a gene; V was cut back by 4 bases and J by 0 bases.

In nucleotides, the CDR3 is TGTGCCAGCAGTTCCATCGGGACAGGGCCCTACGAGCAGTACTTC. This codes for CASSSIGTGPYEQYF. The gene calls are TRBV28 and TRBJ2-7; 9 positions match TRBD1. Looked up from germline, CDR1 is MDHEN and CDR2 is SYDVKM. CDR3 length: 15 amino acids. The V gene end was trimmed by 4 bases and the J gene end by 2 bases; junction bases not matched to a gene: 6.

The J gene is TRBJ2-2, the V gene TRBV7-8; TRBD2 aligns across 7 bases. The V segment lost 0 bases and the J segment 6 bases; nucleotides outside the gene matches: 10. Germline V lookup: CDR1 SGHVS, CDR2 FQNEAQ. This CDR3 has 17 residues. The CDR3 sequence: CASSLAFRGGPAGELFF. CDR3 nucleotides: TGTGCCAGCAGCTTAGCGTTTAGGGGAGGGCCGGCCGGGGAGCTGTTTTTT. The full variable domain, with the rest looked up from reference TRBV7-8 and TRBJ2-2, is GAGVSQSPRYKVAKRGQDVALRCDPISGHVSLFWYQQALGQGPEFLTYFQNEAQLDKSGLPSDRFFAERPEGSVSTLKIQRTQQEDSAVYLCASSLAFRGGPAGELFFGEGSRLTVL.

This clone was picked up a small number of times. The gene calls are TRBV5-6 and TRBJ1-2, with D maybe TRBD1 (6 bases). Per germline, CDR1 SGHDT and CDR2 YYEEEE. Trimming pared 1 base from V and 2 bases from J, leaving 15 bases between. This CDR3 has 16 residues. The CDR3 region is CASSLRSTGTNYGYTF. The CDR3 nucleotides read TGTGCCAGCAGCTTGAGGTCGACAGGCACCAACTATGGCTACACCTTC. Looking up the rest from reference TRBV5-6 and TRBJ1-2 gives the full variable domain: DAGVTQSPTHLIKTRGQQVTLRCSPKSGHDTVSWYQQALGQGPQFIFQYYEEEERQRGNFPDRFSGHQFPNYSSELNVNALLLGDSALYLCASSLRSTGTNYGYTFGSGTRLTVV.

The chain carries TRBV10-1 and TRBJ1-5, with D hard to call. Germline assignment: CDR1 WNHNN and CDR2 SYGVQD (reference sequence). V was pared by 8 bases and J by 2 bases, with 16 bases between. This CDR3 has 15 residues. CDR3 region: CASFLENQGNQPQHF. CDR3 DNA: TGCGCCAGCTTTCTTGAGAATCAGGGCAATCAGCCCCAGCATTTT.

The table lists this clone with a count of one. The chain recombines TRBV29-1 with TRBJ2-1, with 7 bases fitting TRBD2. CDR1 and CDR2 (germline): SQVTM, ANQGSEA. The CDR3 length is 13 residues. J was trimmed by 10 bases and V by 8 bases; bases with no gene match: 14. The CDR3: CSSGQRGSGEQFF. The CDR3 DNA reads as TGCAGCTCAGGCCAGCGGGGCAGTGGGGAGCAGTTCTTC.

This CDR3 reads CASTPRARGSVGRAVDEQFF. The DNA of the CDR3 is TGTGCCAGCACCCCACGGGCGCGGGGGAGTGTGGGCCGTGCCGTGGATGAGCAGTTCTTC. The V call is TRBV6-2 or TRBV6-3, the J call TRBJ2-1; TRBD2 agrees at 7 bases. V gave up 7 bases and J gave up 8 bases; unmatched junction bases: 29. There are 20 residues in the CDR3. Germline CDR1 reads MNHEY; CDR2 reads SVGEGT.

CDR3 DNA: TGTGCCAGCAGCCAAGAGGGATTCGGGCGGGGGAGCAATGAGCAGTTCTTC. Encoded protein: CASSQEGFGRGSNEQFF. The V call is TRBV4-2, the J call TRBJ2-1; 7 bases map to TRBD2. CDR1 and CDR2 (germline): LGHNA, YNFKEQ. J lost 6 bases, V lost 0 bases, and 11 bases had no gene match. CDR3 length equals 17 residues.

This sequence joins TRBV7-6 and TRBJ2-2; D gene unclear. Trimming took off 4 bases at V and 5 bases at J, with 2 bases between the two ends. The CDR3 has 11 residues. Germline V gene sequence: CDR1 SGHVS, CDR2 FNYEAQ. The CDR3 loop reads CASSSTGELFF. The CDR3 nucleotides are TGTGCCAGCAGCTCTACCGGGGAGCTGTTTTTT. The complete variable domain, with remaining parts taken from reference TRBV7-6 and TRBJ2-2, reads GAGVSQSPRYKVTKRGQDVALRCDPISGHVSLYWYRQALGQGPEFLTYFNYEAQQDKSGLPNDRFSAERPEGSISTLTIQRTEQRDSAMYRCASSSTGELFFGEGSRLTVL.

The V and J genes are TRBV16 and TRBJ2-7; TRBD1 matches 10 bases. V trimming: 0 bases; J trimming: 0 bases; junction bases outside the gene matches: 5. Germline V gene lookup returns CDR1 KGHSY and CDR2 FQNENV. The CDR3 has 17 amino acids. The CDR3 region is CASSQSGQGRSSYEQYF. For the CDR3, the DNA is TGTGCCAGCAGCCAATCGGGACAGGGGCGCAGCTCCTACGAGCAGTACTTC.

The chain has TRBV2 and TRBJ1-4, with 8 bases lining up with TRBD1. V shed 3 bases and J 8 bases; nucleotides not matched to a gene: 5. The CDR3 loop spans 14 amino acids. The germline CDR1 and CDR2 sequences are SNHLY and FYNNEI. CDR3 in DNA: TGTGCCAGCAGTGACCCCAGGGGGCAAGAAAAACTGTTTTTT. Amino acid sequence: CASSDPRGQEKLFF. Based on the CDR3 plus reference TRBV2 and TRBJ1-4, the full variable domain is EPEVTQTPSHQVTQMGQEVILRCVPISNHLYFYWYRQILGQKVEFLVSFYNNEISEKSEIFDDQFSVERPDGSNFTLKIRSTKLEDSAMYFCASSDPRGQEKLFFGSGTQLSVL.

The chain employs TRBV4-1 and TRBJ1-6; D might be TRBD1 (5 bases). The V end was cut by 1 base, the J end by 7 bases, with 11 bases between. From germline, CDR1 is MGHRA and CDR2 YSYEKL. This CDR3 is 15 amino acids long. CDR3 loop: CASSQADIRNSPLHF. In DNA, the CDR3 is TGCGCCAGCAGCCAAGCGGACATCAGGAATTCACCCCTCCACTTT.

The chain employs TRBV3-1 (or the pseudogene TRBV3-2) and TRBJ2-1; TRBD2 matches 7 bases. The CDR3 covers 16 residues. Germline loops: CDR1 LGHDT, CDR2 YNNKEL (reference sequence). J gave up 4 bases and V 0 bases, and 6 bases lay outside the gene matches. This CDR3 is CASSQESRDYYNEQFF. CDR3 coding DNA: TGTGCCAGCAGCCAAGAATCACGGGACTATTACAATGAGCAGTTCTTC.

V is TRBV28 and J is TRBJ2-7, with TRBD2 identical over 9 bases. Germline assignment: CDR1 MDHEN and CDR2 SYDVKM. This CDR3 has 17 amino acids. The junction had 15 bases not matched to a gene; V was cut back by 5 bases and J by 4 bases. CDR3 nucleotides: TGTGCCAGCAGTCCCTTTGGGGTAGCGGGGGCCGGGTACGAGCAGTACTTC. This encodes CASSPFGVAGAGYEQYF.

The chain recombines TRBV28 with TRBJ2-7; D unresolved. Trimming removed 7 bases from V and 3 bases from J, with 16 bases in between. This CDR3 region has 14 residues. CDR1 MDHEN and CDR2 SYDVKM come from the germline V gene. CDR3 DNA sequence: TGTGCCAGCACCGACCCGGGTTCCCACTACGAGCAGTACTTC. Encoded protein: CASTDPGSHYEQYF.

This rearrangement joins TRBV29-1 to TRBJ1-1; unclear D gene. CDR3 length: 13 amino acids. Deletions cut 6 bases from V and 5 bases from J, with 16 bases between. CDR1 and CDR2 from the germline V gene are SQVTM and ANQGSEA. CDR3 sequence: CSVIGRGLTEAFF. The CDR3 DNA sequence: TGCAGCGTCATAGGCAGAGGTTTGACTGAAGCTTTCTTT.

This clone showed up just once. This rearrangement joins TRBV7-6 to TRBJ2-1, with D possibly being TRBD1 (6 bases). From germline, CDR1 is SGHVS and CDR2 FNYEAQ. V lost 1 base and J lost 7, with 11 bases in between. The CDR3 contains 14 residues. DNA for the CDR3: TGTGCCAGCAGCTTAGGGGGGCGACAGAATGAGCAGTTCTTC. It encodes CASSLGGRQNEQFF.

The chain's CDR3 is CASSYLIRDRALNEQFF. The CDR3 coding sequence is TGCGCCAGCAGCTATCTTATCCGGGACAGGGCCCTCAATGAGCAGTTCTTC. The chain is built from TRBV4-1 and TRBJ2-1; 9 bases fit TRBD1. The CDR3 is made up of 17 amino acids. CDR1 MGHRA and CDR2 YSYEKL come from the germline V gene. J was trimmed by 6 bases and V by 5 bases; bases with no gene match: 14.

The genes are TRBV28 and TRBJ2-3, with TRBD2 matching over 10 bases. CDR3 length equals 15 residues. Looked up from germline, CDR1 is MDHEN and CDR2 is SYDVKM. V shed 2 bases, J shed 1 base, and the junction held 0 bases outside the gene matches. Written as DNA, the CDR3 is TGTGCCAGCAGTTTAACTAGCGGGGGCACAGATACGCAGTATTTT. Translation: CASSLTSGGTDTQYF.

The chain is built from TRBV5-4 and TRBJ2-1; TRBD2 aligns across 10 bases. This CDR3 is 14 amino acids long. Germline-derived CDR1 and CDR2 are SGHNT and YYREEE (reference sequence). The junction had 5 bases not matched to a gene; V was cut back by 4 bases and J by 7 bases. Written as DNA, the CDR3 is TGTGCCAGCAGCCCCGGGACTAGCGATAATGAGCAGTTCTTC. Protein: CASSPGTSDNEQFF.

The gene calls are TRBV20-1 and TRBJ1-2; D may be TRBD1 (5 bases). Trimming removed 7 bases from V and 3 bases from J, with 9 bases in between. Germline V gene data show CDR1 as DFQATT and CDR2 as SNEGSKA (reference sequence). This CDR3 contains 11 residues. DNA for the CDR3: TGCAGTGTTGGGGACTACTATGGCTACACCTTC. Translating it yields CSVGDYYGYTF.

The J gene is TRBJ2-3, the V gene TRBV10-3, with 7 bases fitting TRBD2. The CDR3 runs to 16 residues. Germline CDR1 ENHRY, CDR2 SYGVKD. With 6 bases clipped from V and 3 bases from J, the junction kept 12 bases outside the gene matches. CDR3 protein: CAIRASAGEGTDTQYF. CDR3 DNA: TGTGCCATCAGAGCGTCGGCGGGAGAAGGTACAGATACGCAGTATTTT.

The chain links TRBV27 to TRBJ2-7, with 9 bases identical to TRBD1. CDR1 and CDR2 from the germline V gene are MNHEY and SMNVEV (reference sequence). CDR3 length: 17 residues. V lost 4 bases to trimming and J lost 1 base; unmatched junction nucleotides: 11. The CDR3 nucleotides read TGTGCCAGCAGTTGTGTTAAATGGGACAGGGAGTCCTACGAGCAGTACTTC. Amino acids: CASSCVKWDRESYEQYF.

This clone appeared a single time. The chain uses TRBV5-5 and TRBJ1-1; D may be TRBD1 (6 bases). Germline V CDR1 and CDR2: SGHKS, YYEKEE (reference sequence). CDR3 length: 13 residues. The ends were cut back, 6 bases at V and 5 bases at J, with 14 bases in the middle. CDR3 bases: TGTGCCAGCATCCGAGCAGGGGAGACTGAAGCTTTCTTT. It specifies CASIRAGETEAFF.

This clone was detected once. The CDR3 here is CASSLGRVQPQHF. The CDR3 coding sequence is TGTGCCAGCAGCCTTGGCAGGGTTCAGCCCCAGCATTTT. The J gene is TRBJ1-5, the V gene TRBV28, with D perhaps matching TRBD1 (5 bases). CDR3 size: 13 residues. The ends were cut back, 6 bases at V and 6 bases at J, with 12 bases in the middle. Germline-derived CDR1 and CDR2 are MDHEN and SYDVKM. The variable domain in full, with the rest retrieved from reference TRBV28 and TRBJ1-5, is DVKVTQSSRYLVKRTGEKVFLECVQDMDHENMFWYRQDPGLGLRLIYFSYDVKMKEKGDIPEGYSVSREKKERFSLILESASTNQTSMYLCASSLGRVQPQHFGDGTRLSIL.

The chain couples TRBV28 to TRBJ2-7; 7 nucleotides align to TRBD1. Looked up from germline, CDR1 is MDHEN and CDR2 is SYDVKM. V shed 6 bases and J 4 bases; nucleotides not matched to a gene: 9. The CDR3 consists of 14 residues. CDR3 sequence reads: CASRGTDGYYEQYF. The CDR3 bases are TGTGCCAGCAGAGGGACAGACGGATATTACGAGCAGTACTTC.

V and J are TRBV18 and TRBJ2-2; the D gene is possibly TRBD1 (6 bases). V was shortened by 3 bases and J by 4 bases, with 15 bases between the two germline ends. Germline loops: CDR1 KGHSH, CDR2 LQKENI. There are 16 residues in the CDR3. As DNA, the CDR3 is TGTGCCAGCTCACCGTTAGGACAGTCTTTCACCGGGGAGCTGTTTTTT. Amino acid sequence: CASSPLGQSFTGELFF.

The chain couples TRBV27 to TRBJ2-7; no reliable D call. The V and J ends lost 3 bases and 0 bases respectively, with 9 bases between them. Looked up from germline, CDR1 is MNHEY and CDR2 is SMNVEV (reference sequence). The CDR3 covers 14 residues. The chain's CDR3 is CASSFQASSYEQYF. The CDR3 DNA follows: TGTGCCAGCAGTTTCCAGGCGAGCTCCTACGAGCAGTACTTC.

The chain combines TRBV11-2 with TRBJ1-1; perhaps TRBD1 as D (5 bases). Germline V gene data show CDR1 as SGHAT and CDR2 as FQNNGV. The CDR3 is 14 amino acids. The V end was cut by 5 bases, the J end by 2 bases, with 12 bases between. The CDR3 DNA sequence: TGTGCCAGCAGCAGGGGCAGGGTAAACACTGAAGCTTTCTTT. Translating it yields CASSRGRVNTEAFF. The whole variable domain, filled in from reference TRBV11-2 and TRBJ1-1, reads EAGVAQSPRYKIIEKRQSVAFWCNPISGHATLYWYQQILGQGPKLLIQFQNNGVVDDSQLPKDRFSAERLKGVDSTLKIQPAKLEDSAVYLCASSRGRVNTEAFFGQGTRLTVV.

The J gene is TRBJ2-1, the V gene TRBV27, with TRBD1 matching over 8 bases. The V segment lost 5 bases and the J segment 4 bases; nucleotides outside the gene matches: 10. The CDR3 loop spans 16 amino acids. Germline V gene sequence: CDR1 MNHEY, CDR2 SMNVEV (reference sequence). CDR3 amino acids: CASSPRPGQGYNEQFF. The CDR3 DNA follows: TGTGCCAGCAGTCCCCGGCCCGGACAGGGTTACAATGAGCAGTTCTTC.

J is TRBJ2-4 and V is TRBV27; 8 nucleotides match TRBD1. Germline V gene lookup returns CDR1 MNHEY and CDR2 SMNVEV (reference sequence). The CDR3 totals 16 residues. After removal of 5 bases from V and 1 base from J, the junction contained 7 bases not matched to a gene. This CDR3 is CASSGQGMGAKNIQYF. CDR3 sequence (DNA): TGTGCCAGCAGTGGACAGGGAATGGGTGCCAAAAACATTCAGTACTTC.